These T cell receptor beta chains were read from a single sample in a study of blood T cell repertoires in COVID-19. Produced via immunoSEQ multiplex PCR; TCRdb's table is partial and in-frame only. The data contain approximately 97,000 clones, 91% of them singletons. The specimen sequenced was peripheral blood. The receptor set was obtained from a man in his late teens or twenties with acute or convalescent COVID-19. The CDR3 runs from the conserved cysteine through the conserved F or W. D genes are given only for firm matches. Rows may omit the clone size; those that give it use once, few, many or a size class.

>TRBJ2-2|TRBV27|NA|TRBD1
CASSRGTGEMGTGELFF
TGTGCCAGCAGCCGTGGGACAGGGGAAATGGGCACCGGGGAGCTGTTTTTT
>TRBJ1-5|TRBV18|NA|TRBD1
CASSPQKVTGVSQPQHF
TGTGCCAGCTCACCACAGAAGGTGACAGGGGTGAGTCAGCCCCAGCATTTT
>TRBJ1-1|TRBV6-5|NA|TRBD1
CASSYQGQGGTEAFF
TGTGCCAGCAGTTACCAAGGACAGGGAGGGACTGAAGCTTTCTTT
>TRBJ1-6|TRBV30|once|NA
CAWSGTDSSYNSPLHF
TGTGCCTGGAGTGGGACAGACAGCTCCTATAATTCACCCCTCCACTTT
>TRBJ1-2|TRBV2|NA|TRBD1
CASLSQGAYGYTF
TGTGCCAGCTTGAGCCAGGGGGCCTATGGCTACACCTTC
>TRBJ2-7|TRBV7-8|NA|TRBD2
CASSTTSELSYEQYF
TGTGCCAGCAGCACGACTAGCGAACTCTCCTACGAGCAGTACTTC
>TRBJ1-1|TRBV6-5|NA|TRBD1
CASREGTGRATEAFF
TGTGCCAGCAGGGAGGGGACAGGTAGGGCCACTGAAGCTTTCTTT
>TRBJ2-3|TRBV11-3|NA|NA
CASSLSSGHPSTDTQYF
TGTGCCAGCAGCTTATCTTCGGGACACCCTAGCACAGATACGCAGTATTTT
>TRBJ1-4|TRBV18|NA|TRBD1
CASSPGTGGDEKLFF
TGTGCCAGCTCACCAGGGACAGGGGGCGATGAAAAACTGTTTTTT
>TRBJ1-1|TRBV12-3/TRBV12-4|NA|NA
CASSPGRGEAFF
TGTGCCAGCAGCCCGGGGAGGGGTGAAGCTTTCTTT
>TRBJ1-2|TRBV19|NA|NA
CASSVWANRGYTF
TGTGCCAGTAGTGTCTGGGCGAATCGTGGCTACACCTTC
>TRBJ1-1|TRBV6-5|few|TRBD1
CASSRDRMNTEAFF
TGTGCCAGCAGCCGGGACAGGATGAACACTGAAGCTTTCTTT
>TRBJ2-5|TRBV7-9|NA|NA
CASSFVETQYF
TGTGCCAGCAGCTTCGTAGAGACCCAGTACTTC
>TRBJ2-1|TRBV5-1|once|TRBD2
CASSLGFSGGGNEQFF
TGCGCCAGCAGCTTGGGGTTTAGCGGGGGTGGTAATGAGCAGTTCTTC
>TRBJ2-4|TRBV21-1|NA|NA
CASRSFAAAKNIQYF
TGTGCCAGCAGAAGCTTCGCCGCCGCCAAAAACATTCAGTACTTC
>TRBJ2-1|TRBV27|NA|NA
CASYTGYGNEQFF
TGTGCCAGCTACACAGGGTATGGTAATGAGCAGTTCTTC
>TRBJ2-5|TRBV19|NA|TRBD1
CASASGQALHF
TGTGCCAGTGCTTCAGGACAGGCTCTCCACTTC
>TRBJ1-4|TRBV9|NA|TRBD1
CASSPQDRGSEKLFF
TGTGCCAGCAGCCCACAGGACAGGGGTAGTGAAAAACTGTTTTTT
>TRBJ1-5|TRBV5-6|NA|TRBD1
CASSLGTGANQPQHF
TGTGCCAGCAGCTTGGGGACAGGGGCAAATCAGCCCCAGCATTTT
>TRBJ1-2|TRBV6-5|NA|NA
CASSYSNGGGYTF
TGTGCCAGCAGTTACTCGAATGGGGGGGGCTACACCTTC
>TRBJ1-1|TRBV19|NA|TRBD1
CASSMDRGFTEAFF
TGTGCCAGTAGTATGGACAGGGGGTTTACTGAAGCTTTCTTT
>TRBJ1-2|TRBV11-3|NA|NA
CASSLAGVYGYTF
TGTGCCAGCAGCTTAGCAGGGGTTTATGGCTACACCTTC
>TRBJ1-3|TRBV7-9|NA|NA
CASSPGHPAVTIYF
TGTGCCAGCAGCCCGGGACACCCGGCCGTCACCATATATTTT
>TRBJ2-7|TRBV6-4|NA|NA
CASSAQLAVAYEQYF
TGTGCCAGCAGTGCTCAACTAGCTGTCGCCTACGAGCAGTACTTC
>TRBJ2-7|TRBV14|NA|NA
CASSQEGRKFNEQYF
TGTGCCAGCAGCCAAGAGGGGCGGAAATTTAACGAGCAGTACTTC
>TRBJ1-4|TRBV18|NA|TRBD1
CASSPGTGSNEKLFF
TGTGCCAGCTCACCTGGGACAGGTTCTAATGAAAAACTGTTTTTT
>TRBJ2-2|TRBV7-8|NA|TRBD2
CASSLSLGGQRTVSDTGELFF
TGTGCCAGCAGCTTAAGTTTGGGAGGGCAGAGAACGGTTAGCGACACCGGGGAGCTGTTTTTT
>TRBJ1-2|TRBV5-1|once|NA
CASSLNRGANYGYTF
TGCGCCAGCAGCTTGAACCGGGGAGCTAACTATGGCTACACCTTC
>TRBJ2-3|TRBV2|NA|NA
CASSATGFDTQYF
TGTGCCAGCAGCGCAACAGGGTTTGATACGCAGTATTTT
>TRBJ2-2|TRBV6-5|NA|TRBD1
CASRRTGGTGELFF
TGTGCCAGCAGAAGGACAGGGGGGACCGGGGAGCTGTTTTTT
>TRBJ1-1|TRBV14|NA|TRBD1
CASSQVTGRTEAFF
TGTGCCAGCAGCCAAGTGACAGGGAGGACTGAAGCTTTCTTT